This TCR beta chain was identified during a study of T cell responses to AZD1222 COVID-19 vaccine. Study observations and caveats: Epitopes outside B.1.351 and B.1.1.7 mutated regions reportedly drew nearly half of spike TCRs. Baseline serology detected seropositivity in only a handful of AZD1222 recipients. Donor demographics were predominantly white British with a female majority; clonal diversity may be underestimated.

The data were produced by immunoSEQ multiplex PCR, yet TCRdb's version contains in-frame clones alone and is incomplete. The sample consists of more than 90,000 clones, 80% to 90% of them appearing once. With regard to this clone: As yet, its antigen is unknown.

Germline-derived CDR1 and CDR2 are SGHNT and YYREEE (reference sequence). This CDR3 contains 16 residues. The ends lost 3 bases at V and 4 bases at J; junction bases unmatched: 11. The chain links TRBV5-4 to TRBJ2-7, with 9 bases aligning to TRBD2. The sequences come from peripheral blood, collected 28 days after the second AZD1222 dose. The TCR sequence derives from an adult who received the AZD1222 COVID-19 vaccine. CDR3 DNA: TGTGCCAGCAGCTCGGGTAGCGGGAGAGTAGGGTACGAGCAGTACTTC. This sequence encodes CASSSGSGRVGYEQYF.